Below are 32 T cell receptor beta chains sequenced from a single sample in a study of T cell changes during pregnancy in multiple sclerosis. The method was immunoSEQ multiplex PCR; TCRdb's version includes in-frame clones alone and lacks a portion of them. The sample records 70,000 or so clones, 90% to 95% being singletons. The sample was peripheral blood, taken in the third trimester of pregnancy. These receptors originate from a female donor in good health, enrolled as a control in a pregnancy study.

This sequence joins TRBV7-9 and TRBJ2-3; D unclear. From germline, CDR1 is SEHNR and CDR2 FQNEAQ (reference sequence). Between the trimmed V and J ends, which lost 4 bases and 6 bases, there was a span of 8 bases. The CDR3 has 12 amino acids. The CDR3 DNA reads TGTGCCAGCAGCTCCCTCAGGGATACGCAGTATTTT. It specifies CASSSLRDTQYF.

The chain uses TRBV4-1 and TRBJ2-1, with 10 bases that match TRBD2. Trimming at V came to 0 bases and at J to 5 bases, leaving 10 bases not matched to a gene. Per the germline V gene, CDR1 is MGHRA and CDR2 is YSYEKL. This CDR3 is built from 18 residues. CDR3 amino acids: CASSQDPGLAALDNEQFF. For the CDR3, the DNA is TGCGCCAGCAGCCAAGACCCCGGACTAGCGGCATTGGACAATGAGCAGTTCTTC.

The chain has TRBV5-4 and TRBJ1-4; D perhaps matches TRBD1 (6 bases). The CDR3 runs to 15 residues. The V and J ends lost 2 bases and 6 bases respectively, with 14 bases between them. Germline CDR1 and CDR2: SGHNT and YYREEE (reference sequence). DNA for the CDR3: TGTGCCAGCAGCTTAGGGGGAACAACACATGAAAAACTGTTTTTT. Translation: CASSLGGTTHEKLFF.

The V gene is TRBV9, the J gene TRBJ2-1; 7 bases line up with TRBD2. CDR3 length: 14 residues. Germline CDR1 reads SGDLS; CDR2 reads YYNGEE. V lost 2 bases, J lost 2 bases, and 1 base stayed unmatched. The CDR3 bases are TGTGCCAGCAGCGTTACTAGCGCCTACAATGAGCAGTTCTTC. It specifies CASSVTSAYNEQFF.

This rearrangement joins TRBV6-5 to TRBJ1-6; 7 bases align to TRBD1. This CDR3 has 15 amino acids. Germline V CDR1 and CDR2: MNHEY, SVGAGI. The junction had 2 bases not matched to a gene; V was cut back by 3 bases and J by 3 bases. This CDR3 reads CASSYRDSYNSPLHF. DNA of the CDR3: TGTGCCAGCAGTTATCGGGACAGCTATAATTCACCCCTCCACTTT.

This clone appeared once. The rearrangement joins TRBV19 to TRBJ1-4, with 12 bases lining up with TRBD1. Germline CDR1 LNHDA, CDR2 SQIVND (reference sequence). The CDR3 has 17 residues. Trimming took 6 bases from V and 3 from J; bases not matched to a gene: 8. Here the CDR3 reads CASSLGTGGRANEKLFF. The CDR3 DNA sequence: TGTGCCAGTAGCCTCGGGACAGGGGGCAGGGCTAATGAAAAACTGTTTTTT. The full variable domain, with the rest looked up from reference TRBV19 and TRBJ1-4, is DGGITQSPKYLFRKEGQNVTLSCEQNLNHDAMYWYRQDPGQGLRLIYYSQIVNDFQKGDIAEGYSVSREKKESFPLTVTSAQKNPTAFYLCASSLGTGGRANEKLFFGSGTQLSVL.

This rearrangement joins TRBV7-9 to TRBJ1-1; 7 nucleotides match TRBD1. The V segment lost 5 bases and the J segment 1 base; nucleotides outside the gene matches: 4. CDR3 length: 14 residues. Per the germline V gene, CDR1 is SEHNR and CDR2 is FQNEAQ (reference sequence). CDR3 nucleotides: TGTGCCAGCAGCGAGAGACAGGGGAACACTGAAGCTTTCTTT. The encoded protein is CASSERQGNTEAFF. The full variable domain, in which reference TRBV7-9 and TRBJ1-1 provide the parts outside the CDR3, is DTGVSQNPRHKITKRGQNVTFRCDPISEHNRLYWYRQTLGQGPEFLTYFQNEAQLEKSRLLSDRFSAERPKGSFSTLEIQRTEQGDSAMYLCASSERQGNTEAFFGQGTRLTVV.

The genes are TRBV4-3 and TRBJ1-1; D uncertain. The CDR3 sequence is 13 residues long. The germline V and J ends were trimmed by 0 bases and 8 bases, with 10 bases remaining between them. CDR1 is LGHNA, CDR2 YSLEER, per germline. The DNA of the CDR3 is TGCGCCAGCAGCCAAGATCGAGGCAGAGAAGCTTTCTTT. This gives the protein CASSQDRGREAFF.

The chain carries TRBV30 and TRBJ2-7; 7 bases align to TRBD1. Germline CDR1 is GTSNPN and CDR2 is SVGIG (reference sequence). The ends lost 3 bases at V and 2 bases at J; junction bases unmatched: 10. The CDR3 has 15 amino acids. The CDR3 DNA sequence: TGTGCCTGGAGCCGGGACAGCAATGGGGCCTACGAGCAGTACTTC. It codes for CAWSRDSNGAYEQYF.

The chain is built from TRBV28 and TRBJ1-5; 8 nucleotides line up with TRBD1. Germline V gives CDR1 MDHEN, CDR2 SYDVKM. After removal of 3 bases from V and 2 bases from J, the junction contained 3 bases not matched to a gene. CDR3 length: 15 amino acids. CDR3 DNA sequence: TGTGCCAGCAGTTTGGGGGGACAGGGCAATCAGCCCCAGCATTTT. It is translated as CASSLGGQGNQPQHF.

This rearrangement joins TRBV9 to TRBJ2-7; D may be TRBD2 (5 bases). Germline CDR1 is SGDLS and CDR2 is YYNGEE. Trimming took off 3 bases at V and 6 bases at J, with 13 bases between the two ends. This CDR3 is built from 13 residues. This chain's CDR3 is CASSGWESSEQYF. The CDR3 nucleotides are TGTGCCAGCAGCGGTTGGGAGTCGAGCGAGCAGTACTTC.

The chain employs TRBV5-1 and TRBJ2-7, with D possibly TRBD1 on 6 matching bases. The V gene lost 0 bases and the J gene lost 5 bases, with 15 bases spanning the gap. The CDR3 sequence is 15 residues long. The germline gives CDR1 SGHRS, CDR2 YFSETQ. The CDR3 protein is CASSLEGRGWDEQYF. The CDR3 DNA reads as TGCGCCAGCAGCTTGGAGGGCAGGGGTTGGGACGAGCAGTACTTC.

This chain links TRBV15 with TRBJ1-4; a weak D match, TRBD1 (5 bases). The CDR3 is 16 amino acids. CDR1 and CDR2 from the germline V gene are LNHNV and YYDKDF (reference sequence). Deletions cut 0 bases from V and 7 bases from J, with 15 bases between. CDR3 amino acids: CATSRDIQAGSEKLFF. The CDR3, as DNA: TGTGCCACCAGCAGAGATATACAGGCCGGGAGTGAAAAACTGTTTTTT.

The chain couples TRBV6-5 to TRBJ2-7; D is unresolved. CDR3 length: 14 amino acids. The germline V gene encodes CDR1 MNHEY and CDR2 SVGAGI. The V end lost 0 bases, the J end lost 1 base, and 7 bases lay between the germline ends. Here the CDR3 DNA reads TGTGCCAGCAGTTACTCCGACGGGTCCTACGAGCAGTACTTC. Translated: CASSYSDGSYEQYF.

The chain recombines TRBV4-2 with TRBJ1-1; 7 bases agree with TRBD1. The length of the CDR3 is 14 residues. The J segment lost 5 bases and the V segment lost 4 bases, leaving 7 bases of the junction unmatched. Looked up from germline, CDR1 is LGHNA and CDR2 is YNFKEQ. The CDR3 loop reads CASSRDRAGTEAFF. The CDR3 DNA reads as TGTGCCAGCAGCCGAGACAGGGCGGGAACTGAAGCTTTCTTT.

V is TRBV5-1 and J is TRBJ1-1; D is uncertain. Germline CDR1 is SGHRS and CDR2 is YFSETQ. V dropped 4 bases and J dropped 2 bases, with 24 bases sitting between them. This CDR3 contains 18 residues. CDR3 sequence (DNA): TGCGCCAGCAGCCCCGACCGCGGGGTCCAACAACTCAACACTGAAGCTTTCTTT. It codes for CASSPDRGVQQLNTEAFF.

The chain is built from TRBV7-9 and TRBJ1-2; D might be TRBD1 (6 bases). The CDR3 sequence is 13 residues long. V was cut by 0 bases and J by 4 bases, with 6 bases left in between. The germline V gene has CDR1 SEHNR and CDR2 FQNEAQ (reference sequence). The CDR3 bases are TGTGCCAGCAGCTTAGCGGACAGCTATGGCTACACCTTC. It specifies CASSLADSYGYTF.

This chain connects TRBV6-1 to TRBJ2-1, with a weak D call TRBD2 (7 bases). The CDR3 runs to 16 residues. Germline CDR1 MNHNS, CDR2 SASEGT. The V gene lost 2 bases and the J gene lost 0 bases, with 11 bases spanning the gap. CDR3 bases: TGTGCCAGCAGTGAAAGGGGGGGGAGCTCCTACAATGAGCAGTTCTTC. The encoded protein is CASSERGGSSYNEQFF.

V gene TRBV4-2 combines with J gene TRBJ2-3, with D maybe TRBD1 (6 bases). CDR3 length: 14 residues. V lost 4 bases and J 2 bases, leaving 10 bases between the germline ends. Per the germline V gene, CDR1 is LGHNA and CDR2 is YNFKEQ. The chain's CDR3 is CASSPTGTTDTQYF. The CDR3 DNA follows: TGTGCCAGCAGCCCGACAGGTACCACAGATACGCAGTATTTT.

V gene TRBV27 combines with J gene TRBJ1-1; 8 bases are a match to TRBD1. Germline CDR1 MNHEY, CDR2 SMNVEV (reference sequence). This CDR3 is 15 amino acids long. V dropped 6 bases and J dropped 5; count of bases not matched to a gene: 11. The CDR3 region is CASRTPGQGRTEAFF. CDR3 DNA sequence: TGTGCCAGCAGAACACCAGGACAGGGCAGGACTGAAGCTTTCTTT.

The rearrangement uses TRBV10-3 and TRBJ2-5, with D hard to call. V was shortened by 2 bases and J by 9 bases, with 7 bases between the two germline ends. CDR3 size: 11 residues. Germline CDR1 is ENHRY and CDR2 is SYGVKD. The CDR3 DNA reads TGTGCCATCAGTGAGACTGAGGCCCAGTACTTC. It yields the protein CAISETEAQYF.

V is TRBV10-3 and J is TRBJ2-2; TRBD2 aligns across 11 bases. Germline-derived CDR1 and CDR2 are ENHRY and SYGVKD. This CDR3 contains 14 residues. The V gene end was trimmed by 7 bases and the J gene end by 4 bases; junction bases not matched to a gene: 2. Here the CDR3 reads CAITGTSGTGELFF. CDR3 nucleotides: TGTGCCATCACCGGGACTAGCGGCACCGGGGAGCTGTTTTTT.

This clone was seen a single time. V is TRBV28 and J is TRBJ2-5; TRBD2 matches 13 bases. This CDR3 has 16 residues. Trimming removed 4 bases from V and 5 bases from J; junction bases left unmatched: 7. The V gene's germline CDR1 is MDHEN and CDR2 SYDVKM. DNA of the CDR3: TGTGCCAGCAGTTATGGACTAGCGGGGGTTAGGGAGACCCAGTACTTC. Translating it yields CASSYGLAGVRETQYF.

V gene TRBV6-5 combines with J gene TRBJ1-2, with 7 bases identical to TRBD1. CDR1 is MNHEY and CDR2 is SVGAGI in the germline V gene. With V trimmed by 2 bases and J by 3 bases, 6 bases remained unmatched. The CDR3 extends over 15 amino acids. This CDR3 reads CASSYLRTGHYGYTF. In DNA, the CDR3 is TGTGCCAGCAGTTACCTCAGGACAGGACACTATGGCTACACCTTC.

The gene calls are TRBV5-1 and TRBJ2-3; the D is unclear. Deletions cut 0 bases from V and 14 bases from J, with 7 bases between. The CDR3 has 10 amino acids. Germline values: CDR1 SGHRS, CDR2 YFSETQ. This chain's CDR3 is CASSLAFWYF. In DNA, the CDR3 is TGCGCCAGCAGCTTGGCCTTTTGGTATTTT.

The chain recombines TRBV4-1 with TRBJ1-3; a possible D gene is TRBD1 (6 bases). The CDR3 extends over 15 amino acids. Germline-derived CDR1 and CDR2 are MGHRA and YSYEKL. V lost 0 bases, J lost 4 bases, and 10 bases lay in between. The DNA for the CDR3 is TGCGCCAGCAGCCAAGATGGGGGGGGCGGAAACACCATATATTTT. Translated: CASSQDGGGGNTIYF.

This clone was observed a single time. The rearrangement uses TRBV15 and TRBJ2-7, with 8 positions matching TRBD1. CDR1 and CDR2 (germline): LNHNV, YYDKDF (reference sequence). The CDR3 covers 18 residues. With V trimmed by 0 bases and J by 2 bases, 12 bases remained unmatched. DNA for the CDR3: TGTGCCACCAGCAGAGATCCCCCCGGACAGGGAGAGGCCTACGAGCAGTACTTC. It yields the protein CATSRDPPGQGEAYEQYF. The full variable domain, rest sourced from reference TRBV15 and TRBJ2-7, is DAMVIQNPRYQVTQFGKPVTLSCSQTLNHNVMYWYQQKSSQAPKLLFHYYDKDFNNEADTPDNFQSRRPNTSFCFLDIRSPGLGDTAMYLCATSRDPPGQGEAYEQYFGPGTRLTVT.

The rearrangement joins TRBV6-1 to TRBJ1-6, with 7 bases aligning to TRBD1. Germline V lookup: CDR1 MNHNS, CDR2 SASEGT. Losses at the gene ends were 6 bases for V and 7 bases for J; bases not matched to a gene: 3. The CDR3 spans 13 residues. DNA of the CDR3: TGTGCCAGCAGCGGGACAGAGAATTCACCCCTCCACTTT. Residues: CASSGTENSPLHF.

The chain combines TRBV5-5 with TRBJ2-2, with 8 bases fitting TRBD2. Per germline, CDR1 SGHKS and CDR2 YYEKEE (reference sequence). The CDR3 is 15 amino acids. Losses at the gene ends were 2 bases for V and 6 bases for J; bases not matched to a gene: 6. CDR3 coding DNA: TGTGCCAGCAGCTTTAGGACTAGCTTCCCCGGGGAGCTGTTTTTT. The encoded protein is CASSFRTSFPGELFF.

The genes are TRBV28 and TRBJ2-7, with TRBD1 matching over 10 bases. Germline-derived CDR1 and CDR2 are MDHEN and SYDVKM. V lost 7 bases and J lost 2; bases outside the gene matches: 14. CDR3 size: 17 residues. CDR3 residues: CASTAGWTGGGTYEQYF. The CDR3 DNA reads TGTGCCAGCACCGCCGGCTGGACAGGGGGTGGAACCTACGAGCAGTACTTC.

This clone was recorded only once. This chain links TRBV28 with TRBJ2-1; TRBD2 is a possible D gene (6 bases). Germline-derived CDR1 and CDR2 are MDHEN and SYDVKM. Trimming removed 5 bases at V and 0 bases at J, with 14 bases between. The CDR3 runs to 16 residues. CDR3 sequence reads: CASSILAGSSYNEQFF. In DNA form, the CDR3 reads TGTGCCAGCAGTATACTAGCCGGTAGCTCCTACAATGAGCAGTTCTTC. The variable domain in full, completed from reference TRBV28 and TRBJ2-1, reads DVKVTQSSRYLVKRTGEKVFLECVQDMDHENMFWYRQDPGLGLRLIYFSYDVKMKEKGDIPEGYSVSREKKERFSLILESASTNQTSMYLCASSILAGSSYNEQFFGPGTRLTVL.

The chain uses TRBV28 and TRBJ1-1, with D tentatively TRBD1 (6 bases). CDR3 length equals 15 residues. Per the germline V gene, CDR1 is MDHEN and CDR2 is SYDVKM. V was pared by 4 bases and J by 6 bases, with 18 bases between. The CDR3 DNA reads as TGTGCCAGCAGTTGGCGGAGGGGGGGGTACGCTGAAGCTTTCTTT. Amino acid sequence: CASSWRRGGYAEAFF.